Sequencing of this TCR beta chain was carried out in a study of OX40 agonist ivuxolimab in advanced cancers. General observations from the study: The work left the antigen specificity of expanded peripheral T cells undetermined.

Looked up from germline, CDR1 is ENHRY and CDR2 is SYGVKD. The CDR3 has 14 amino acids. V gave up 6 bases and J gave up 3 bases; unmatched junction bases: 4. Profiled with immunoSEQ multiplex PCR; TCRdb holds only in-frame clones, not every one. The data contain 50,000 to 65,000 clones, roughly 87% of them singletons. Concerning this clone: Its antigen is unidentified.

It was autoimmune disease history or systemic immunosuppression that excluded patients. Sequences were derived from CD4+ or CD8+ T cells sorted from blood, sampled in a trial of the OX40 agonist ivuxolimab. The V and J genes are TRBV10-3 and TRBJ2-7; TRBD1 matches 11 bases. The clonotype comes from an adult with an advanced solid tumor such as melanoma, head and neck, liver or kidney cancer. For the CDR3, the DNA is TGTGCCATCAGGGGACAGGGGGTTTACTACGAGCAGTACTTC. Its protein is CAIRGQGVYYEQYF.